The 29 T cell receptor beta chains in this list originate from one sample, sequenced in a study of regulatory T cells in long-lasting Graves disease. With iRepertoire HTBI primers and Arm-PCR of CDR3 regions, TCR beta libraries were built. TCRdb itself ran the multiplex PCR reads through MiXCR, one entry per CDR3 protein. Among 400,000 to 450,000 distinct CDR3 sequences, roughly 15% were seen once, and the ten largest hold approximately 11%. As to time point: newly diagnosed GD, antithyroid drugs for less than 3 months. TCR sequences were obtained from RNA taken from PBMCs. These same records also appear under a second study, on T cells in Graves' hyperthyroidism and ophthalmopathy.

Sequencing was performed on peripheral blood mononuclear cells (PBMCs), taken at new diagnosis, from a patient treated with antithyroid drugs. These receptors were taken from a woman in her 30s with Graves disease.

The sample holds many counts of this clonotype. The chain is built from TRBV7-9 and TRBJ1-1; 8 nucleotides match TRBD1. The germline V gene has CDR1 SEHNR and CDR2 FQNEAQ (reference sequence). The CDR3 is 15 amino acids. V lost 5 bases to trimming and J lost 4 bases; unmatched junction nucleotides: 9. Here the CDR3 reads CASSPGQGVGTEAFF. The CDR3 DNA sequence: TGTGCCAGCAGCCCAGGACAGGGCGTTGGCACTGAAGCTTTCTTT. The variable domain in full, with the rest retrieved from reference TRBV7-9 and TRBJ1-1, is DTGVSQNPRHKITKRGQNVTFRCDPISEHNRLYWYRQTLGQGPEFLTYFQNEAQLEKSRLLSDRFSAERPKGSFSTLEIQRTEQGDSAMYLCASSPGQGVGTEAFFGQGTRLTVV.

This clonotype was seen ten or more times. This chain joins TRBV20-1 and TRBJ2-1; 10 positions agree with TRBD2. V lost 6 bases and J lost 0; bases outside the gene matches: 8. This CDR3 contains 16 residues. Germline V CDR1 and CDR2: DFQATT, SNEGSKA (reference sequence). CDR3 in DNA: TGCAGTGCCGAAGGACTAGCGGCGAGCTCCTACAATGAGCAGTTCTTC. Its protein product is CSAEGLAASSYNEQFF.

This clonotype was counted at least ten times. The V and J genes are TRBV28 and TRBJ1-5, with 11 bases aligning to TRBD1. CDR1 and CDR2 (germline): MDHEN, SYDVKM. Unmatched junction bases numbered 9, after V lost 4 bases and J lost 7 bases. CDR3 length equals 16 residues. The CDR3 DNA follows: TGTGCCAGCAGTTCGGACAGGGGGCAGGAGGGGCAGCCCCAGCATTTT. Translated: CASSSDRGQEGQPQHF. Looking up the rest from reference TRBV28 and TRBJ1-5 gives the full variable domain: DVKVTQSSRYLVKRTGEKVFLECVQDMDHENMFWYRQDPGLGLRLIYFSYDVKMKEKGDIPEGYSVSREKKERFSLILESASTNQTSMYLCASSSDRGQEGQPQHFGDGTRLSIL.

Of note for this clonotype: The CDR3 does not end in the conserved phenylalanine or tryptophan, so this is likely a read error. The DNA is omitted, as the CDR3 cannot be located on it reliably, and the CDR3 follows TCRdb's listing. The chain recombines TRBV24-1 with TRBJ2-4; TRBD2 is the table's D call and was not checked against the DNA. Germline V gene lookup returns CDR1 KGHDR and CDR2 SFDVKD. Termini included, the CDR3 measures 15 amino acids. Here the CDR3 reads CATSDLAGREQYFGP.

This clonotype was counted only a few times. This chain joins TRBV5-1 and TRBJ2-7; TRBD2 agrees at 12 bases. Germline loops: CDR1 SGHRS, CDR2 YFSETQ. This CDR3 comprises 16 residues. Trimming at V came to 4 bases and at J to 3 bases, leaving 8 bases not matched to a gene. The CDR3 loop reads CASSHSSGRGLYEQYF. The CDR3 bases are TGCGCCAGCAGCCACTCTAGCGGGAGGGGACTCTACGAGCAGTACTTC.

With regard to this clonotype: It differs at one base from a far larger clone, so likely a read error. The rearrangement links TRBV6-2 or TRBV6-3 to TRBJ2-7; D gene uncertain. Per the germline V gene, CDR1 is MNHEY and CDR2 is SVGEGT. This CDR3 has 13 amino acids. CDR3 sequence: CASRPGNSYGQYF. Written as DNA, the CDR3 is TGTGCCAGCAGACCGGGCAACTCCTACGGGCAGTACTTC.

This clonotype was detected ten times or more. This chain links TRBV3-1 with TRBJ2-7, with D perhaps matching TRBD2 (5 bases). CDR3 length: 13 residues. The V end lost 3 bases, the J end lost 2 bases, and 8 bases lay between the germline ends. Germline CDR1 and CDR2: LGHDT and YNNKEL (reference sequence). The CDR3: CASSQSGAYEQYF. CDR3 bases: TGTGCCAGCAGCCAGTCCGGGGCCTACGAGCAGTACTTC.

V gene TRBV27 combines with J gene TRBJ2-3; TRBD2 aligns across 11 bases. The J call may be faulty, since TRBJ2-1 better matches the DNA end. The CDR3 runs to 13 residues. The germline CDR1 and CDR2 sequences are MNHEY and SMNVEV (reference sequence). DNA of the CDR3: TGTGCCAGAGGGACTAGCGGTAACAATGAGCAGTTCTTC. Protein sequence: CARGTSGNNEQFF.

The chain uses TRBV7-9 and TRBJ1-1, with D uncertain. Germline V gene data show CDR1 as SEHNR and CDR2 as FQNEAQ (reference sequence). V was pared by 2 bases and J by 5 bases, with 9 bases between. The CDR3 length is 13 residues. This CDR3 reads CASSLFLGTEAFF. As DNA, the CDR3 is TGTGCCAGCAGCTTATTTCTGGGAACTGAAGCTTTCTTT.

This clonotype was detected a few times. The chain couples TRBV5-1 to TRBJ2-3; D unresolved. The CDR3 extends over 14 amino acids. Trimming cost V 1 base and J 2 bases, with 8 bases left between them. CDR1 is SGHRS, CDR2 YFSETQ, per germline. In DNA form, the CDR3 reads TGCGCCAGCAGCTTGATGCTCAACACAGATACGCAGTATTTT. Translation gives CASSLMLNTDTQYF.

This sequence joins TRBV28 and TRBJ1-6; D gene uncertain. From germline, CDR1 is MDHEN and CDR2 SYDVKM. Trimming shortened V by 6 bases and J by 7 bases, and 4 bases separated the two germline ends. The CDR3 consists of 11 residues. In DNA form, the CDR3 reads TGTGCCAGCAGCCGGAATTCACCCCTCCACTTT. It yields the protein CASSRNSPLHF.

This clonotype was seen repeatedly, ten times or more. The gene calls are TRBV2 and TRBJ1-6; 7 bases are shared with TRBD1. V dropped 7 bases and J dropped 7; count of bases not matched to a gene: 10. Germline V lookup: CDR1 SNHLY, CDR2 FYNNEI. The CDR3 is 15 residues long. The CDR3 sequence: CASKTRQGGNSPLHF. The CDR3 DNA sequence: TGTGCCAGCAAGACACGACAGGGAGGGAATTCACCCCTCCACTTT.

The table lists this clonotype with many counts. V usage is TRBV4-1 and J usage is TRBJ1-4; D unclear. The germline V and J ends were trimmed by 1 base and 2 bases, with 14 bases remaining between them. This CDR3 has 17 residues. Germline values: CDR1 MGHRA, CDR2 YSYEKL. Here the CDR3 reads CASSQGRDWGTNEKLFF. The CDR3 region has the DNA TGCGCCAGCAGCCAAGGGAGGGATTGGGGTACTAATGAAAAACTGTTTTTT.

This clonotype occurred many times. The CDR3 nucleotides read TGTGCCAGCAGCTTAGCGCGCCAGGCTGATACGCAGTATTTT. Amino acid sequence: CASSLARQADTQYF. The chain combines TRBV7-2 with TRBJ2-3; D not certain. V lost 0 bases to trimming and J lost 6 bases, with 10 bases between them. The germline gives CDR1 SGHTA, CDR2 FQGNSA. CDR3 length: 14 residues.

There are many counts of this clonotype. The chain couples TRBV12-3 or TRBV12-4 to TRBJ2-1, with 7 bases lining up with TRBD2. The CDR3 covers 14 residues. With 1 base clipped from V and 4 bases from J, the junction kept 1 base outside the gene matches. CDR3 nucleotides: TGTGCCAGCAGTTTAGGCGGGGGTTACAATGAGCAGTTCTTC. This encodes CASSLGGGYNEQFF.

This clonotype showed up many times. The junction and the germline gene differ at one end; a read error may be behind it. The chain's CDR3 is CTSSERQSSYNEQFF. For the CDR3, the DNA is TGTACCAGCAGTGAAAGGCAAAGCTCCTACAATGAGCAGTTCTTC. The chain has TRBV2 and TRBJ2-1; the D is unclear. The CDR3 has 15 amino acids. Germline CDR1 is SNHLY and CDR2 is FYNNEI.

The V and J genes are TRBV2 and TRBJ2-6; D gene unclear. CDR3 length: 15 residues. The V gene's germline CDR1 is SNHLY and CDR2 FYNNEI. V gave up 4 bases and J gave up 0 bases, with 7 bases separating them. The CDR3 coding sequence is TGTGCCAGCAGTGCGACAAGCTCTGGGGCCAACGTCCTGACTTTC. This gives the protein CASSATSSGANVLTF.

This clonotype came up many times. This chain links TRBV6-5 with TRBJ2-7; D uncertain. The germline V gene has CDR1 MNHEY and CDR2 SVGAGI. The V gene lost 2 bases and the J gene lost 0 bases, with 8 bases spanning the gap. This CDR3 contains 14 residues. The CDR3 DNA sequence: TGTGCCAGCAGTTACGACGAGAGCTCCTACGAGCAGTACTTC. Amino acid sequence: CASSYDESSYEQYF.

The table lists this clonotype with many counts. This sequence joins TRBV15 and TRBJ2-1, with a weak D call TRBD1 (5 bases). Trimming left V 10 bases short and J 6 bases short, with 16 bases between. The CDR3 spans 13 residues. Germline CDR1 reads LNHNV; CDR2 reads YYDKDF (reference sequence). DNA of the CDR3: TGTGCCATTAGGGGTTCTTCAGGCAATGAGCAGTTCTTC. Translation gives CAIRGSSGNEQFF. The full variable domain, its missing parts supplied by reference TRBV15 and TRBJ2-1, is DAMVIQNPRYQVTQFGKPVTLSCSQTLNHNVMYWYQQKSSQAPKLLFHYYDKDFNNEADTPDNFQSRRPNTSFCFLDIRSPGLGDTAMYLCAIRGSSGNEQFFGPGTRLTVL.

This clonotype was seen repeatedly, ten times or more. The CDR3 DNA reads as TGTGCCTGGAGTGTGCAGGGTATGGATCAGCCCCAGCATTTT. Amino acids: CAWSVQGMDQPQHF. The chain carries TRBV30 and TRBJ1-5; TRBD1 might be the D (5 bases). Trimming shortened V by 0 bases and J by 5 bases, and 11 bases separated the two germline ends. Looked up from germline, CDR1 is GTSNPN and CDR2 is SVGIG (reference sequence). The CDR3 contains 14 residues.

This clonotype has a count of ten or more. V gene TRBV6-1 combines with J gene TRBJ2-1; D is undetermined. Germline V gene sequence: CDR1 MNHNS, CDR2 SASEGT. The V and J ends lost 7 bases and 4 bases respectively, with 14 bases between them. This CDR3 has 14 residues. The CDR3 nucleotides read TGTGCCAGCACCCCGGACGAGGATTACAATGAGCAGTTCTTC. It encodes CASTPDEDYNEQFF.

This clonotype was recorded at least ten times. The CDR3 is CASSVRLAGWGDTQYF. DNA of the CDR3: TGTGCCAGCAGTGTTAGACTAGCGGGATGGGGGGATACGCAGTATTTT. V and J are TRBV2 and TRBJ2-3, with 11 bases that match TRBD2. The germline V gene encodes CDR1 SNHLY and CDR2 FYNNEI. The CDR3 runs to 16 residues. With V trimmed by 4 bases and J by 6 bases, 9 bases remained unmatched.

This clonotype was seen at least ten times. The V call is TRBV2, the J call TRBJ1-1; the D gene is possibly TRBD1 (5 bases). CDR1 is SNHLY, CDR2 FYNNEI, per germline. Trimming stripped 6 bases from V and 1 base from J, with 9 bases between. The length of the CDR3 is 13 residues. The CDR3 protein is CASSDSRNTEAFF. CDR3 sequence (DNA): TGTGCCAGCAGCGACAGTCGGAACACTGAAGCTTTCTTT.

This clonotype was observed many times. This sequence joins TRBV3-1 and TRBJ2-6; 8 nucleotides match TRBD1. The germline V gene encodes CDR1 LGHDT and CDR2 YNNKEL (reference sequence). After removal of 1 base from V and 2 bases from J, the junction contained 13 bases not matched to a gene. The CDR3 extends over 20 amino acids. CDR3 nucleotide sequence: TGTGCCAGCAGCCAAGTACGGGTGACAGGGGTACTCCCTGGGGCCAACGTCCTGACTTTC. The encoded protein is CASSQVRVTGVLPGANVLTF.

The CDR3 reads CASSPASGGASYEQYF. The CDR3 DNA is TGTGCCAGCAGTCCAGCAAGTGGCGGGGCCTCCTACGAGCAGTACTTC. V and J are TRBV28 and TRBJ2-7; D perhaps matches TRBD2 (6 bases). From germline, CDR1 is MDHEN and CDR2 SYDVKM. The V and J ends lost 5 bases and 0 bases respectively, with 17 bases between them. This CDR3 has 16 amino acids.

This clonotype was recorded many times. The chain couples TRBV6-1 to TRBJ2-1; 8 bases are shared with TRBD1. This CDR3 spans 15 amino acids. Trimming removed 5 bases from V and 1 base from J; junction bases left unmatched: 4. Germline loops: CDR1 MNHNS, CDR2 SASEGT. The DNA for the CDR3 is TGTGCCAGCAGTAGACAGGGGAGATCCTACAATGAGCAGTTCTTC. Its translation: CASSRQGRSYNEQFF.

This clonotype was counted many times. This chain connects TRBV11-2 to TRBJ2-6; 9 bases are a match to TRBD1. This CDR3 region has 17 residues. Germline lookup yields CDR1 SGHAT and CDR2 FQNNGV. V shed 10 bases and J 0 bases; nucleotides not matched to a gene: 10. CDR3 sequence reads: CATSSGTGHSGANVLTF. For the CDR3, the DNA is TGTGCCACCTCATCGGGGACAGGGCACTCTGGGGCCAACGTCCTGACTTTC.

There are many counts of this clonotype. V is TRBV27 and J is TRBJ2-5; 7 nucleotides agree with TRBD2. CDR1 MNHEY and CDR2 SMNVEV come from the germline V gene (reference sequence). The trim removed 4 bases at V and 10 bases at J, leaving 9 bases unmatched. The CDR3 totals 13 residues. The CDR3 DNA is TGTGCCAGCAGTTACGGTGGGAGGGGTGACCAGTACTTC. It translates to CASSYGGRGDQYF.

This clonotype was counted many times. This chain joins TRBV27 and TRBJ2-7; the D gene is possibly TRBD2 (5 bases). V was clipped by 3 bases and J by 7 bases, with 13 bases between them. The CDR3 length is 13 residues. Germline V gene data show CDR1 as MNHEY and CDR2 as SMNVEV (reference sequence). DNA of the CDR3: TGTGCCAGCAGTTTTGGACTCCTTCGTGAGCAGTACTTC. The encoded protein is CASSFGLLREQYF.